What follows describes a single TCR beta chain. What it recognizes is unknown. At the DNA level, this CDR3 is encoded by other sequences in the same sample as well. Only Caucasian adults living in Nashville, Tennessee served as donors. The CDR3 extends over 14 amino acids. Germline-derived CDR1 and CDR2 are MDHEN and SYDVKM. Between the trimmed V and J ends, which lost 5 bases and 0 bases, there was a span of 11 bases. The record originates from a study of shared clonotypes between healthy human individuals. Clones were sequenced by immunoSEQ multiplex PCR, and TCRdb holds only the in-frame ones, with some missing. The sample has some 2.4 million clones, roughly 93% seen once; the top ten hold approximately 0.36%. Study outcomes and limitations: A reduction in generation probabilities was seen for non-shared clonotypes relative to those shared by all four donors.

The receptor was isolated from a man aged 18 to 30 in good health. Some clones in this sample may be carry-over from other donors' samples. The sample consisted of naive CD4+ T cells from PBMCs. Stated subset: CD45RA+ positively selected. V usage is TRBV28 and J usage is TRBJ2-7; TRBD2 might be the D (7 bases). The DNA for the CDR3 is TGTGCCAGCAGTCCTGGGGGGGCCTCCTACGAGCAGTACTTC. Its protein is CASSPGGASYEQYF.